The 9 T cell receptor beta chains given below trace back to one sample, sequenced in a study of CD8+CD57+ T cells in acquired aplastic anemia. By flow cytometry, patients selected for sequencing had shown an expansion of CD8+CD57+ cells. Genomic DNA acted as the template from which TCR beta VDJ combination and CDR3 sequence profiling were carried out. A single record per CDR3 protein comes from TCRdb applying MiXCR to the reads. Of over 150,000 distinct CDR3 sequences in the sample, more than 60% were seen once. Specimen: sorted CD4+, CD8+, or CD8+CD57+ T cells (not recorded which) from PBMCs. The receptors stem from a human donor with aplastic anemia.

This clonotype was observed a handful of times. The chain combines TRBV2 with TRBJ2-1, with TRBD2 matching over 8 bases. CDR1 is SNHLY and CDR2 is FYNNEI in the germline V gene. Trimming removed 10 bases from V and 8 bases from J; junction bases left unmatched: 7. The CDR3 covers 12 residues. The CDR3 DNA sequence: TGTGCCACCGGACGGGGGGGGTATGAGCAGTTCTTC. Its protein is CATGRGGYEQFF.

This chain joins TRBV11-2 and TRBJ2-5; 9 bases align to TRBD2. The CDR3 totals 14 residues. J was trimmed by 5 bases and V by 3 bases; bases with no gene match: 4. Germline lookup yields CDR1 SGHAT and CDR2 FQNNGV. CDR3 bases: TGTGCCAGCAGCTTGCGGGGGGGCCTCGAGACCCAGTACTTC. This sequence encodes CASSLRGGLETQYF.

This clonotype has ten or more counts. V and J are TRBV10-1 and TRBJ1-3; no clear D. Looked up from germline, CDR1 is WNHNN and CDR2 is SYGVQD (reference sequence). Trimming pared 6 bases from V and 0 bases from J, leaving 9 bases between. CDR3 length: 14 amino acids. This CDR3 reads CASREGSSGNTIYF. CDR3 coding DNA: TGCGCCAGCAGGGAAGGGAGCTCTGGAAACACCATATATTTT.

This clonotype was detected many times. The chain links TRBV20-1 to TRBJ2-3, with 7 nucleotides matching TRBD2. This CDR3 is built from 15 residues. After removal of 3 bases from V and 7 bases from J, the junction contained 13 bases not matched to a gene. Germline V lookup: CDR1 DFQATT, CDR2 SNEGSKA (reference sequence). CDR3: CSASRLALSRHTQYF. The CDR3 bases are TGCAGTGCTAGTCGACTAGCCCTTTCTAGGCATACGCAGTATTTT.

This clonotype was detected a few times. V usage is TRBV7-2 and J usage is TRBJ2-7, with D unresolved. The CDR3 length is 13 residues. Germline V gives CDR1 SGHTA, CDR2 FQGNSA. V gave up 4 bases and J gave up 5 bases, with 12 bases separating them. In DNA, the CDR3 is TGTGCCAGCAGCTCCCCTACCAGCAACGAGCAGTACTTC. The encoded protein is CASSSPTSNEQYF.

The V call is TRBV7-6, the J call TRBJ2-7; D perhaps matches TRBD1 (5 bases). V dropped 5 bases and J dropped 5 bases, with 13 bases sitting between them. The germline V gene encodes CDR1 SGHVS and CDR2 FNYEAQ. CDR3 size: 13 residues. The CDR3 here is CASSTYRSHEQYF. In DNA, the CDR3 is TGTGCCAGCAGCACCTACAGGTCCCACGAGCAGTACTTC.

This clonotype was counted a single time. The V and J genes are TRBV24-1 and TRBJ1-2; 7 nucleotides agree with TRBD1. CDR1 KGHDR and CDR2 SFDVKD come from the germline V gene. The CDR3 runs to 15 residues. With V trimmed by 5 bases and J by 5 bases, 10 bases remained unmatched. CDR3 region: CATSGPRPGGYGYTF. CDR3 nucleotides: TGTGCCACCAGTGGTCCGAGACCAGGGGGGTATGGCTACACCTTC.

The chain joins TRBV7-2 to TRBJ2-3; D may be TRBD1 or TRBD2 (6 bases each). From germline, CDR1 is SGHTA and CDR2 FQGNSA. The CDR3 length is 13 residues. The V gene lost 8 bases and the J gene lost 2 bases, with 11 bases spanning the gap. CDR3 region: CASGGPLTDTQYF. The CDR3 nucleotides read TGTGCCAGCGGGGGGCCCCTCACAGATACGCAGTATTTT. The whole variable domain, remainder taken from reference TRBV7-2 and TRBJ2-3, is GAGVSQSPSNKVTEKGKDVELRCDPISGHTALYWYRQSLGQGLEFLIYFQGNSAPDKSGLPSDRFSAERTGGSVSTLTIQRTQQEDSAVYLCASGGPLTDTQYFGPGTRLTVL.

Details on this clonotype: A clone one base away is much larger, so this may be a read error. In this CDR3 the conserved last residue, phenylalanine or tryptophan, is missing, so a read error is likely. The gene calls are TRBV4-1 and TRBJ1-1; D uncertain. Trimming pared 4 bases from V and 7 bases from J, leaving 13 bases between. The germline gives CDR1 MGHRA, CDR2 YSYEKL. The CDR3 extends over 13 amino acids. CDR3 DNA sequence: TGCGCCAGCAGCCGGGGAGGGTACATTGAAGCTTTCTCT. Translation gives CASSRGGYIEAFS.